Listed below are T cell receptor beta chains from one sample, sequenced in a study of T-cell reconstitution after alpha-beta-depleted transplantation in children. TCRdb re-called the PCR reads through MiXCR, storing one row per CDR3 protein. Of approximately 1,000,000 distinct CDR3 sequences listed, less than 30% were seen once; the top ten hold about 28%. This specimen consisted of PBMCs, mostly from graft donor cells, obtained 360 days after TCRalphabeta/CD19-depleted stem cell transplant. All receptors come from a boy in the first two years of life who had a stem cell transplant for SCID, so the T cells may come from the graft donor. Each CDR3 is given with its conserved first and last residue. Fields, in order: V gene, D gene, J gene, clone size, CDR3 protein, CDR3 DNA. D genes are given only for firm matches. Some rows have no size entry. The others give once, few or many, or a class for an expanded clone.

V gene: TRBV7-8
D gene: TRBD2
J gene: TRBJ2-3
clone size: few
CDR3 protein: CASSAGGQSDTQYF
CDR3 DNA: TGTGCCAGTTCAGCGGGGGGGCAATCAGATACGCAGTATTTT

V gene: TRBV12-3/TRBV12-4
D gene: .
J gene: TRBJ1-4
clone size: .
CDR3 protein: CASRRSYEKLFF
CDR3 DNA: TGTGCCAGCAGGCGGTCGTATGAAAAACTGTTTTTT

V gene: TRBV9
D gene: .
J gene: TRBJ2-1
clone size: few
CDR3 protein: CASSVGWENEQFF
CDR3 DNA: TGTGCCAGCAGCGTAGGGTGGGAAAATGAGCAGTTCTTC

V gene: TRBV7-9
D gene: TRBD2
J gene: TRBJ2-1
clone size: .
CDR3 protein: CASSLGVLADHNEQFF
CDR3 DNA: TGTGCCAGCAGCTTAGGAGTACTAGCGGATCACAATGAGCAGTTCTTC

V gene: TRBV27
D gene: TRBD2
J gene: TRBJ2-7
clone size: .
CDR3 protein: CASSFRLAGKVEQYF
CDR3 DNA: TGTGCCAGCAGTTTTAGACTAGCGGGGAAGGTCGAGCAGTACTTC

V gene: TRBV3-1
D gene: TRBD2
J gene: TRBJ2-5
clone size: few
CDR3 protein: CASTIAGRTQETQYF
CDR3 DNA: TGTGCCAGCACCATAGCGGGAAGAACGCAAGAGACCCAGTACTTC

V gene: TRBV4-2
D gene: TRBD1
J gene: TRBJ2-3
clone size: .
CDR3 protein: CASSLDPRGRTDTQYF
CDR3 DNA: TGTGCCAGCAGCCTGGACCCGAGGGGGCGCACAGATACGCAGTATTTT

V gene: TRBV11-2
D gene: .
J gene: TRBJ2-1
clone size: .
CDR3 protein: CASSWRQSAYNEQFF
CDR3 DNA: TGTGCCAGCAGCTGGCGACAAAGTGCCTACAATGAGCAGTTCTTC

V gene: TRBV28
D gene: .
J gene: TRBJ1-1
clone size: .
CDR3 protein: CASKFHTEAFF
CDR3 DNA: TGTGCCAGCAAATTCCACACTGAAGCTTTCTTT

V gene: TRBV29-1
D gene: TRBD2
J gene: TRBJ2-1
clone size: .
CDR3 protein: CSGAGTSGGAGYNEQFF
CDR3 DNA: TGCAGCGGCGCCGGGACTAGCGGGGGGGCCGGTTACAATGAGCAGTTCTTC

V gene: TRBV27
D gene: TRBD1
J gene: TRBJ2-2
clone size: .
CDR3 protein: CASSLVDRVDGELFF
CDR3 DNA: TGTGCCAGCAGTTTAGTTGACAGGGTGGACGGGGAGCTGTTTTTT

V gene: TRBV7-7
D gene: .
J gene: TRBJ2-5
clone size: .
CDR3 protein: CASSPLTETQYF
CDR3 DNA: TGTGCCAGCAGCCCCCTGACAGAGACCCAGTACTTC

V gene: TRBV12-3/TRBV12-4
D gene: TRBD2
J gene: TRBJ2-7
clone size: .
CDR3 protein: CASRKGTSGGEQYF
CDR3 DNA: TGTGCCAGCAGGAAAGGGACTAGCGGGGGCGAGCAGTACTTC

V gene: TRBV5-1
D gene: .
J gene: TRBJ1-4
clone size: .
CDR3 protein: CASSFGDSWDEKLFF
CDR3 DNA: TGCGCCAGCAGCTTTGGAGACAGCTGGGATGAAAAACTGTTTTTT

V gene: TRBV18
D gene: .
J gene: TRBJ2-3
clone size: .
CDR3 protein: CASSPTSLGSIRTDTQYF
CDR3 DNA: TGTGCCAGCTCACCCACTAGTTTAGGGTCGATACGCACAGATACGCAGTATTTT